The clone carrying this TCR beta chain was picked up a small number of times. What it binds is not known. Semi-nested PCR with Nested Universal Primer A followed constant-region reverse priming of full-length variable regions. Via MiXCR, TCRdb re-called the 5' RACE reads, giving one row per CDR3 protein. The data contain roughly 50,000 distinct CDR3 sequences, more than 20% of them seen just once; the ten biggest clones take up 3.2%. Looked up from germline, CDR1 is SEHNR and CDR2 is FQNEAQ (reference sequence). The CDR3 totals 16 residues. With V trimmed by 2 bases and J by 4 bases, 7 bases remained unmatched. Whole-study findings and limits: The larger-cohort validation was restricted to a single TCR beta V-J rearrangement rather than whole repertoires. Greatest tumor Treg TCR overlap was with tumor naive CD4+ cells. Tumor memory CD4+ T cell TCR gene usage was found to cluster with blood and lymph node memory CD4+ cells and with lymph node naive CD4+ cells.

V usage is TRBV7-9 and J usage is TRBJ2-3; 9 nucleotides match TRBD2. Source material: tumor-infiltrating naive CD4+ T cells sorted from the breast tumor. Indicated subset: naive CD4+ T cells, CD4+CD45RA+CD25-. This receptor was obtained from a female donor with breast cancer. CDR3 nucleotides: TGTGCCAGCAGCTTAAGTAGCGGGGGAACCGCAGATACGCAGTATTTT. Protein sequence: CASSLSSGGTADTQYF.